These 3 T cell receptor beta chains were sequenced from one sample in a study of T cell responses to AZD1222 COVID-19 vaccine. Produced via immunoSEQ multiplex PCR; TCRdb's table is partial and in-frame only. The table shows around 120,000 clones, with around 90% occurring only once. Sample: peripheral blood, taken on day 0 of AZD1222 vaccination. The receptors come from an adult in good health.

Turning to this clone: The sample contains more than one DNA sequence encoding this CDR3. CDR3 in DNA: TGTGCCAGCAGCAGGACTAGCGGGGCATACAATGAGCAGTTCTTC. Translated, it gives CASSRTSGAYNEQFF. The chain is built from TRBV7-9 and TRBJ2-1, with 12 positions matching TRBD2. The V and J ends lost 5 bases and 4 bases, in that order; junction bases with no gene match: 3. Per the germline V gene, CDR1 is SEHNR and CDR2 is FQNEAQ (reference sequence). This CDR3 is 15 amino acids long.

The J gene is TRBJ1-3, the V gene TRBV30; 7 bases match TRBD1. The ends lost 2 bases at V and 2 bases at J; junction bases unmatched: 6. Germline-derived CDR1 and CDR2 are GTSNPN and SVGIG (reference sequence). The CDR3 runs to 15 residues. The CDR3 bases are TGTGCCTGGAGTCAAACACAGGGGCCTGGAAACACCATATATTTT. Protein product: CAWSQTQGPGNTIYF.

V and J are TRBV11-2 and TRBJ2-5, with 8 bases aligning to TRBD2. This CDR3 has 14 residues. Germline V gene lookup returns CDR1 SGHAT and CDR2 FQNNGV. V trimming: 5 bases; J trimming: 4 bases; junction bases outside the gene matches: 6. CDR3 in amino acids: CASSGARGGETQYF. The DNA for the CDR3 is TGTGCCAGCAGCGGGGCCCGGGGGGGAGAGACCCAGTACTTC.